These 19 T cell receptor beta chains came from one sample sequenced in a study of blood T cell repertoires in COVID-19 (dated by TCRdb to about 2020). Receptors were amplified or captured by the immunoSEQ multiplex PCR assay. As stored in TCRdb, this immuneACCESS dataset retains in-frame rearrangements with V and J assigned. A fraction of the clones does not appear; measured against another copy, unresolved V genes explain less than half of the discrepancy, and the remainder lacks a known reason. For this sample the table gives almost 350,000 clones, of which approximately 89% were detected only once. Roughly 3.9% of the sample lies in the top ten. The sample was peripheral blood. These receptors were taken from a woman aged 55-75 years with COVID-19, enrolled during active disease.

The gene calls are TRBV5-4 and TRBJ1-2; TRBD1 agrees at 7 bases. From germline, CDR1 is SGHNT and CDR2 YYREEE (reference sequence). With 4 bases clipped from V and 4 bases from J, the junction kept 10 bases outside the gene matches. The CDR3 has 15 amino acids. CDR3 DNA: TGTGCCAGCAGCCAGGGACAGCAAAAATTCTATGGCTACACCTTC. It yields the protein CASSQGQQKFYGYTF. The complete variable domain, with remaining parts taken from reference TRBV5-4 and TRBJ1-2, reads ETGVTQSPTHLIKTRGQQVTLRCSSQSGHNTVSWYQQALGQGPQFIFQYYREEENGRGNFPPRFSGLQFPNYSSELNVNALELDDSALYLCASSQGQQKFYGYTFGSGTRLTVV.

DNA for the CDR3: TGTGCCAGCAGCTTAGAAGCAGGGGCGTTTCATGACTATGGCTACACCTTC. Translation gives CASSLEAGAFHDYGYTF. This chain uses TRBV7-9 with TRBJ1-2, with D perhaps matching TRBD1 (6 bases). The CDR3 is made up of 17 amino acids. The V gene's germline CDR1 is SEHNR and CDR2 FQNEAQ (reference sequence). Trimming took off 1 base at V and 3 bases at J, with 18 bases between the two ends.

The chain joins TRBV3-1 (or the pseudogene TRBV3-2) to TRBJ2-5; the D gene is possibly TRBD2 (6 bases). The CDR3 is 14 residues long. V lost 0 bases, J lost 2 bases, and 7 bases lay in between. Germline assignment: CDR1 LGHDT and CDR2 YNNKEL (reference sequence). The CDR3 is CASSQDGGQETQYF. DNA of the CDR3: TGTGCCAGCAGCCAAGATGGGGGGCAAGAGACCCAGTACTTC.

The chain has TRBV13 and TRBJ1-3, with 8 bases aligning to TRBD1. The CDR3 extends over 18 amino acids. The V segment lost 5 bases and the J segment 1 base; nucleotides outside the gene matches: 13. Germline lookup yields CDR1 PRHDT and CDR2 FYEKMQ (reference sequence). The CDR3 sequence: CASSPLSAQGVSGNTIYF. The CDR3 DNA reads TGTGCCAGCAGCCCCTTGAGCGCACAGGGGGTTTCTGGAAACACCATATATTTT.

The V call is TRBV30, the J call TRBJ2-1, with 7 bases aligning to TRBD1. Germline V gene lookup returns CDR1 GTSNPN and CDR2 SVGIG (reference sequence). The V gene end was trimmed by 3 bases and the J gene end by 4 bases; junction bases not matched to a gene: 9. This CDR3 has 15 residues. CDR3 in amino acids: CAWSPTRGFYNEQFF. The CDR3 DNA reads TGTGCCTGGAGCCCTACCAGGGGGTTTTACAATGAGCAGTTCTTC.

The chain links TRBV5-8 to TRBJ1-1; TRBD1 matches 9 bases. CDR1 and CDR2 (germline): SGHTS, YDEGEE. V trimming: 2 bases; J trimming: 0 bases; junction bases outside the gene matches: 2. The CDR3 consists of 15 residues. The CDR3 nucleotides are TGTGCCAGCAGCTTCTGGACAGGGGTGAACACTGAAGCTTTCTTT. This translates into CASSFWTGVNTEAFF.

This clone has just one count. The CDR3: CSVEDHGAGYTF. The CDR3 DNA reads as TGCAGCGTTGAAGATCACGGTGCTGGCTACACCTTC. The gene calls are TRBV29-1 and TRBJ1-2; D not resolved. Germline CDR1 and CDR2: SQVTM and ANQGSEA. V lost 0 bases to trimming and J lost 7 bases, with 9 bases between them. This CDR3 has 12 residues.

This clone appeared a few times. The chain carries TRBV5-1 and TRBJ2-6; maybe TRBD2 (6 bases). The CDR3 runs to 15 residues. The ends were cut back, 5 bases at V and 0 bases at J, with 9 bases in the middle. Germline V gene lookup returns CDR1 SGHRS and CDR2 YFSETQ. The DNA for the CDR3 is TGCGCCAGCAGGACTAGTTACTCTGGGGCCAACGTCCTGACTTTC. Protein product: CASRTSYSGANVLTF. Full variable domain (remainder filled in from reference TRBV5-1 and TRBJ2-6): KAGVTQTPRYLIKTRGQQVTLSCSPISGHRSVSWYQQTPGQGLQFLFEYFSETQRNKGNFPGRFSGRQFSNSRSEMNVSTLELGDSALYLCASRTSYSGANVLTFGAGSRLTVL.

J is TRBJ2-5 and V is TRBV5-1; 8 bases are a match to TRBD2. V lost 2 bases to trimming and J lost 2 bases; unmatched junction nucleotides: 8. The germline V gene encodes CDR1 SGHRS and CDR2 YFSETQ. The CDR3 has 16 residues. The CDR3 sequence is CASSFSQRGKQETQYF. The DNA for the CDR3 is TGCGCCAGCAGCTTTTCCCAGCGGGGGAAACAAGAGACCCAGTACTTC. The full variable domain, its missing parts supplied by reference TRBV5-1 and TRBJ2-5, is KAGVTQTPRYLIKTRGQQVTLSCSPISGHRSVSWYQQTPGQGLQFLFEYFSETQRNKGNFPGRFSGRQFSNSRSEMNVSTLELGDSALYLCASSFSQRGKQETQYFGPGTRLLVL.

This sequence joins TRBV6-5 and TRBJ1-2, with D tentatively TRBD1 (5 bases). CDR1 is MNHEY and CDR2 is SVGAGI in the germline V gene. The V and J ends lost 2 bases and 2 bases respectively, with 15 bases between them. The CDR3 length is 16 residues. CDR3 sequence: CASSYGGGRINYGYTF. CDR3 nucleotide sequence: TGTGCCAGCAGTTACGGTGGGGGGAGGATCAACTATGGCTACACCTTC.

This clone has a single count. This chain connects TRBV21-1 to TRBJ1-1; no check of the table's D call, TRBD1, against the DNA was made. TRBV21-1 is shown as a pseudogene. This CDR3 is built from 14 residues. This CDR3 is CASTIDRANTEAFF. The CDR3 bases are TGTGCCAGCACCATTGACAGGGCGAACACTGAAGCTTTCTTT.

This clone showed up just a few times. The CDR3 region is CASSARRGNSPLHF. The CDR3 DNA sequence: TGTGCCAGCAGCGCCCGCCGGGGAAATTCACCCCTCCACTTT. V gene TRBV3-1 (or the pseudogene TRBV3-2) combines with J gene TRBJ1-6; D gene ambiguous. CDR3 length equals 14 residues. Trimming stripped 5 bases from V and 7 bases from J, with 12 bases between. Per germline, CDR1 LGHDT and CDR2 YNNKEL (reference sequence).

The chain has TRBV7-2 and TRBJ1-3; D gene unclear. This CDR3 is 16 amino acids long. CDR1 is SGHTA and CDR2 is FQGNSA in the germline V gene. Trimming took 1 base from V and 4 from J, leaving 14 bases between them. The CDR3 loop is CASSLEGVPGGNTIYF. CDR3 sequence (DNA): TGTGCCAGCAGCTTAGAAGGTGTCCCGGGAGGAAACACCATATATTTT. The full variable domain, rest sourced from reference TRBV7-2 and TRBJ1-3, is GAGVSQSPSNKVTEKGKDVELRCDPISGHTALYWYRQSLGQGLEFLIYFQGNSAPDKSGLPSDRFSAERTGGSVSTLTIQRTQQEDSAVYLCASSLEGVPGGNTIYFGEGSWLTVV.

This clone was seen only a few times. The CDR3 region has the DNA TGTGCCAGCAGTTTCAGCCCGACAGGGGACCAAGATACGCAGTATTTT. Protein: CASSFSPTGDQDTQYF. The V and J genes are TRBV28 and TRBJ2-3; 8 bases agree with TRBD1. J gave up 5 bases and V 3 bases, and 10 bases lay outside the gene matches. Germline CDR1 MDHEN, CDR2 SYDVKM. This CDR3 spans 16 amino acids. The complete variable domain, with remaining parts taken from reference TRBV28 and TRBJ2-3, reads DVKVTQSSRYLVKRTGEKVFLECVQDMDHENMFWYRQDPGLGLRLIYFSYDVKMKEKGDIPEGYSVSREKKERFSLILESASTNQTSMYLCASSFSPTGDQDTQYFGPGTRLTVL.

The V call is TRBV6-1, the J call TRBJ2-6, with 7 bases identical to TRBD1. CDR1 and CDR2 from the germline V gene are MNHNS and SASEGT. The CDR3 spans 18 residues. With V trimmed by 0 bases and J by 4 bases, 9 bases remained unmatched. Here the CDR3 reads CASSEAQTGYAGANVLTF. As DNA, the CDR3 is TGTGCCAGCAGTGAAGCGCAGACAGGGTACGCGGGGGCCAACGTCCTGACTTTC.

The DNA of the CDR3 is TGCGCCAGCAGCGTAACCGGGACAGGGCCTTCACCCCTCCACTTT. Its protein product is CASSVTGTGPSPLHF. The chain carries TRBV5-1 and TRBJ1-6, with TRBD1 matching over 9 bases. V lost 4 bases, J lost 9 bases, and 8 bases stayed unmatched. Germline values: CDR1 SGHRS, CDR2 YFSETQ. The CDR3 runs to 15 residues.

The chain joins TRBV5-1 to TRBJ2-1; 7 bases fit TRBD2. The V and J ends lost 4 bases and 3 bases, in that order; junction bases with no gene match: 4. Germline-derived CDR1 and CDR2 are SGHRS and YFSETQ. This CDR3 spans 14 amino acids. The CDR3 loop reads CASSPGGLYNEQFF. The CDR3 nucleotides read TGCGCCAGCAGCCCGGGGGGACTCTACAATGAGCAGTTCTTC.

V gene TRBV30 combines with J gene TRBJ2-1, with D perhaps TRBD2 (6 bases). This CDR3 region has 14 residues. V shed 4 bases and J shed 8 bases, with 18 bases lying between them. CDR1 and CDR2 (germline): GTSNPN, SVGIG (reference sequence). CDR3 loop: CAWTRGGRSDEQFF. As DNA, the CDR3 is TGTGCCTGGACCCGGGGAGGAAGGTCGGATGAGCAGTTCTTC.

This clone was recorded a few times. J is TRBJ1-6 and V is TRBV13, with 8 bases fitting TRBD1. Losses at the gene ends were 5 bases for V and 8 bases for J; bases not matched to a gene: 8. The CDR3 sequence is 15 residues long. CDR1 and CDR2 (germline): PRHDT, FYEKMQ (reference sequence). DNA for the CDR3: TGTGCCAGCAGCGGCCGACAGGGGAATTATTCACCCCTCCACTTT. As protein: CASSGRQGNYSPLHF.